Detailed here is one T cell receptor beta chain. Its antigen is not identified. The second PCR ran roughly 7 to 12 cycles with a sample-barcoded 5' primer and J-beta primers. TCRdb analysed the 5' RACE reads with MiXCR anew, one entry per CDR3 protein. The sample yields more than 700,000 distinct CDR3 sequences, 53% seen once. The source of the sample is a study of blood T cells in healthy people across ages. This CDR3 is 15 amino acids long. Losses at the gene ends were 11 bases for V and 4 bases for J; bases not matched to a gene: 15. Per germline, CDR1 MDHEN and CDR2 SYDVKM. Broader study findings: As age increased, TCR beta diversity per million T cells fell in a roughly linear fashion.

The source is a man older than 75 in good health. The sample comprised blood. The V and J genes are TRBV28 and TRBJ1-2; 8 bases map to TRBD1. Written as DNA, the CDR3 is TGTGCCGTACAGGCAGGGGGCGCGTTAGGCTATGGCTACACCTTC. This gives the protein CAVQAGGALGYGYTF.